This T cell receptor beta chain was captured by sequencing in a study of graft-versus-host responses after intestinal transplantation. With 3 bases removed from V and 3 bases from J, the gap between germline ends came to 16 bases. The CDR3 loop spans 15 amino acids. Germline V gene sequence: CDR1 SGHNT, CDR2 YYREEE (reference sequence). As to this clone: As yet, its antigen is unknown.

The repertoire was sequenced with immunoSEQ multiplex PCR; TCRdb's copy has only in-frame clones and lacks some. The sample lists about 120,000 clones, 90% occurring once. The material was unstimulated CD4+ T cells sorted from spleen or lymph node cells, obtained before intestinal transplant. The chain employs TRBV5-4 and TRBJ2-7; possibly TRBD2 for D (5 bases). The sequence derives from a human donor who received an intestinal transplant. CDR3 sequence: CASSSRPGGSYEQYF. The CDR3 DNA reads as TGTGCCAGCAGCTCTCGGCCAGGAGGCAGCTACGAGCAGTACTTC.